The present entry profiles one TCR beta chain with its context. Its target is not known. The authors defined stable hyperthyroidism as no ophthalmopathy within 18 months of follow-up. PBMCs were density-gradient isolated from about 9.6 ml fresh blood. This sample is part of a study of Graves' ophthalmopathy and Graves' hyperthyroidism. General observations from the study: Blood also contained most of the expanded thyroid clonotypes above 0.001 frequency. Built on 13 signatures, a model told ophthalmopathy apart from stable hyperthyroidism with 85% to 90% sensitivity and roughly 81% specificity.

V was trimmed by 6 bases and J by 11 bases, leaving 16 bases between them. The CDR3 consists of 11 residues. Germline CDR1 is DFQATT and CDR2 is SNEGSKA (reference sequence). Investigators amplified TCR beta CDR3 regions from RNA transcripts. HTBI primers primed a first-round RT-PCR, and a second-round multiplex PCR followed. TCRdb recomputed calls from the multiplex PCR reads with MiXCR, one row per CDR3 protein. Here the sample spans around 400,000 distinct CDR3 sequences, around 20% being singletons. The chain carries TRBV20-1 and TRBJ1-1, with D tentatively TRBD1 (5 bases). This receptor was obtained from a young woman with stable Graves' hyperthyroidism. Sequenced sample: peripheral blood. The CDR3 region has the DNA TGCAGTGCCCCGGGGACGTCAGTCGCTTTCTTT. Protein sequence: CSAPGTSVAFF.